Sequencing of this T cell receptor beta chain was carried out in a study of blood T cell repertoires in COVID-19. Per the study methods: Reference gene primers were amplified, and this amplification served to estimate nucleated cell counts. The table came from immunoSEQ multiplex PCR; TCRdb's copy has only in-frame clones and leaves some out. That table supplies the V and J calls and clone size; D and trimming were determined from the DNA. In the table there are 400,000 to 500,000 clones, 70% to 90% of which are singletons. Germline CDR1 and CDR2: SQVTM and ANQGSEA. The CDR3 consists of 13 residues. Trimming shortened V by 4 bases and J by 5 bases, and 12 bases separated the two germline ends. Participants were aged roughly 18 to 90 years, lived in 20 to 25 US areas, and enrolled virtually.

This chain joins TRBV29-1 and TRBJ2-1; D remains ambiguous. The source material was PBMCs or T cells enriched from blood (not recorded which). The clonotype comes from a woman aged 18-30 years who had been exposed to COVID-19. CDR3 sequence (DNA): TGCAGCGTTGGGTCGGCTAGAGACAATGAGCAGTTCTTC. It yields the protein CSVGSARDNEQFF.